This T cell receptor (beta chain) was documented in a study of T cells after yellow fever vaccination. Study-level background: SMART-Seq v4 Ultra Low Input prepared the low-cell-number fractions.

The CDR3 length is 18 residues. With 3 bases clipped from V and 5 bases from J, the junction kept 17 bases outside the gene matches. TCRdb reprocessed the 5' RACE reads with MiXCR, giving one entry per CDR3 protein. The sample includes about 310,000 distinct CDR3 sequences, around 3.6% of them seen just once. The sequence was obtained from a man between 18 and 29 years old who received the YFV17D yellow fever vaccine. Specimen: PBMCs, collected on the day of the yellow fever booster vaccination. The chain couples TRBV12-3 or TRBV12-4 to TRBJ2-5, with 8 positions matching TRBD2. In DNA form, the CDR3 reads TGTGCCAGCAGTTTTCTTGGGGTAGCGGGGATCGTGGGGGAGACCCAGTACTTC. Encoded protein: CASSFLGVAGIVGETQYF.